The present T cell receptor beta chain was sequenced within a study of T-cell memory formation after mild COVID-19. Study-wide results and limits: Clones from the second wave (peaking day 37) had unconfirmed SARS-CoV-2 specificity. Contracting CD4+ clones lay largely in CM and EM, with CD8+ ones residing in EMRA.

The CDR3 sequence is 14 residues long. The germline CDR1 and CDR2 sequences are SGHRS and YFSETQ. Unmatched junction bases numbered 5, after V lost 2 bases and J lost 6 bases. As regards this clonotype: Its antigen is unknown.

TCRdb re-called the 5' RACE reads through MiXCR, storing one row per CDR3 protein. The table lists some 250,000 distinct CDR3 sequences, 8% to 9.5% of them singletons, with 20% to 25% in the top ten. J is TRBJ2-1 and V is TRBV5-1, with 7 positions matching TRBD1. The sequenced sample was PBMCs or a T cell subset sorted from them (not recorded which). This receptor was taken from a man younger than 30 who had mild COVID-19 (a few samples of this study predate the infection). Cell type and time point are not known. The DNA of the CDR3 is TGCGCCAGCAGCTTTGGACAGGAGCTCAATGAGCAGTTCTTC. Its protein product is CASSFGQELNEQFF.